These 9 T cell receptor beta chains were sequenced from one sample in a study of cytomegalovirus exposure and HLA in healthy donors. The PCR used 60 Vbeta and 13 Jbeta primers. Assay used: immunoSEQ multiplex PCR; TCRdb lists only in-frame clones, some missing. The sample includes 100,000 to 150,000 clones, over 75% of them seen just once. Sequenced: PBMCs. All receptors come from a male donor in good health and CMV-seropositive.

V usage is TRBV28 and J usage is TRBJ2-3; no firm D call. The CDR3 is made up of 16 amino acids. V was clipped by 1 base and J by 7 bases, with 18 bases between them. Germline values: CDR1 MDHEN, CDR2 SYDVKM. The CDR3 loop reads CASSLLGSEGAYTQYF. In nucleotides, the CDR3 is TGTGCCAGCAGTTTATTGGGCTCCGAAGGTGCCTATACGCAGTATTTT.

The V and J genes are TRBV6-5 and TRBJ1-1, with 7 bases identical to TRBD1. In germline, CDR1 is MNHEY, CDR2 SVGAGI. The V gene end was trimmed by 0 bases and the J gene end by 1 base; junction bases not matched to a gene: 5. There are 16 residues in the CDR3. The CDR3 DNA follows: TGTGCCAGCAGTTACTCGCGAAACAGGGGGAACACTGAAGCTTTCTTT. Residues: CASSYSRNRGNTEAFF.

This clone has only a few counts. The J gene is TRBJ2-3, the V gene TRBV25-1; D gene uncertain. The CDR3 consists of 12 residues. The germline V gene encodes CDR1 MGHDK and CDR2 SYGVNS. V was shortened by 3 bases and J by 4 bases, with 5 bases between the two germline ends. CDR3 residues: CASSDSADTQYF. CDR3 DNA sequence: TGTGCCAGCAGTGATTCAGCAGATACGCAGTATTTT.

In its sample, this clone was seen a few times. The genes are TRBV18 and TRBJ1-3; the D is unclear. V lost 2 bases and J 2 bases, leaving 10 bases between the germline ends. This CDR3 region has 15 residues. In germline, CDR1 is KGHSH, CDR2 LQKENI. The CDR3 DNA reads TGTGCCAGCTCACCAGTCATGAGGGCTGGAAACACCATATATTTT. Its translation: CASSPVMRAGNTIYF. Drawing the rest from reference TRBV18 and TRBJ1-3, the complete variable domain is NAGVMQNPRHLVRRRGQEARLRCSPMKGHSHVYWYRQLPEEGLKFMVYLQKENIIDESGMPKERFSAEFPKEGPSILRIQQVVRGDSAAYFCASSPVMRAGNTIYFGEGSWLTVV.

The chain uses TRBV28 and TRBJ2-7; D perhaps matches TRBD2 (5 bases). The CDR3 length is 14 residues. Germline CDR1 is MDHEN and CDR2 is SYDVKM. The V and J ends lost 4 bases and 2 bases respectively, with 12 bases between them. This CDR3 reads CASSYQVGAYEQYF. For the CDR3, the DNA is TGTGCCAGCAGTTATCAGGTGGGAGCCTACGAGCAGTACTTC.

This clone was seen a handful of times. The chain joins TRBV2 to TRBJ1-5; D remains unclear. With 2 bases removed from V and 7 bases from J, the gap between germline ends came to 9 bases. From germline, CDR1 is SNHLY and CDR2 FYNNEI. The length of the CDR3 is 13 residues. The CDR3 nucleotides read TGTGCCAGCAGTGAACACGGTAACCAGCCCCAGCATTTT. Encoded protein: CASSEHGNQPQHF.

Worth noting for this clone: The sample carries other DNA sequences with the same CDR3. The chain has TRBV19 and TRBJ2-1; perhaps TRBD2 as D (5 bases). The CDR3 runs 13 residues. The ends were cut back, 1 base at V and 4 bases at J, with 5 bases in the middle. The V gene's germline CDR1 is LNHDA and CDR2 SQIVND (reference sequence). DNA for the CDR3: TGTGCCAGTAGTATAGGGAGGTACAATGAGCAGTTCTTC. Translating gives CASSIGRYNEQFF.

This chain joins TRBV6-1 and TRBJ1-6; tentative D call: TRBD1 (5 bases). Germline CDR1 reads MNHNS; CDR2 reads SASEGT. Trimming removed 1 base from V and 10 bases from J, with 8 bases in between. There are 13 residues in the CDR3. This CDR3 reads CASSEGGESPLHF. CDR3 bases: TGTGCCAGCAGTGAAGGGGGCGAATCACCCCTCCACTTT.

The V call is TRBV19, the J call TRBJ2-5; 11 bases map to TRBD2. Germline CDR1 is LNHDA and CDR2 is SQIVND (reference sequence). The CDR3 loop spans 15 amino acids. V shed 5 bases and J 3 bases; nucleotides not matched to a gene: 5. Written as DNA, the CDR3 is TGTGCCAGTAGTCAACTAGCGGGAGTAAAAGAGACCCAGTACTTC. Its protein product is CASSQLAGVKETQYF.